This T cell receptor beta chain was documented in a study of spatial heterogeneity in lung cancer. Overall study context: Raw reads contained each unique TCR and UMI combination more than ten times on average.

CDR1 is SNHLY and CDR2 is FYNNEI in the germline V gene. Trimming took off 11 bases at V and 7 bases at J, with 18 bases between the two ends. The CDR3 length is 13 residues. Every individual TCR cDNA molecule carried its own unique molecular identifier, which allowed correction of PCR and sequencing errors. TCRdb passed the 5' RACE reads through MiXCR, listing each CDR3 protein once. The data show 2,500 to 3,500 distinct CDR3 sequences, with about 9.1% seen just once and 25% to 30% held by the top ten. Noted time point: sample taken at primary tumor resection. This clonotype was picked up many times.

This clonotype was obtained from a male donor with early-stage non-small cell lung cancer. The source was normal lung tissue next to the tumor, collected at surgery. This chain uses TRBV2 with TRBJ1-5, with D possibly being TRBD1 (5 bases). CDR3 protein: CAGSLGRGQPQHF. DNA for the CDR3: TGTGCCGGGTCCTTGGGGCGCGGGCAGCCCCAGCATTTT.